The 12 T cell receptor beta chains presented below share a single source sample, sequenced in a study of T cell changes during pregnancy in multiple sclerosis. The method was immunoSEQ multiplex PCR; TCRdb's version includes in-frame clones alone and lacks a portion of them. The sample shows about 50,000 clones, 92% of them seen only once. Sequenced material: CD4+ T cells from peripheral blood mononuclear cells, taken after pregnancy. These receptors all come from a female donor in good health, enrolled as a control in a pregnancy study.

The sample holds a few counts of this clone. The rearrangement uses TRBV9 and TRBJ2-7, with 8 bases matching TRBD1. The V and J ends lost 4 bases and 7 bases, in that order; junction bases with no gene match: 13. Germline loops: CDR1 SGDLS, CDR2 YYNGEE. CDR3 length equals 15 residues. The CDR3 DNA reads as TGTGCCAGCAGCCCCAACGGGGGACAGGCGGGGGAGCAGTACTTC. Its protein is CASSPNGGQAGEQYF.

The chain combines TRBV27 with TRBJ2-7; no firm D call. Germline V gene sequence: CDR1 MNHEY, CDR2 SMNVEV (reference sequence). V shed 4 bases and J shed 6 bases, with 16 bases lying between them. The CDR3 runs 14 residues. Written as DNA, the CDR3 is TGTGCCAGCAGTTCAGGTCGTTTATCCCGCGAGCAGTACTTC. Protein: CASSSGRLSREQYF.

The rearrangement joins TRBV29-1 to TRBJ1-2, with D possibly being TRBD1 (5 bases). V lost 1 base and J lost 4, with 13 bases in between. CDR1 and CDR2 from the germline V gene are SQVTM and ANQGSEA. This CDR3 contains 14 residues. As DNA, the CDR3 is TGCAGCGTTGAAGGACTCGGGGGTGGCTATGGCTACACCTTC. Protein product: CSVEGLGGGYGYTF.

This sequence joins TRBV6-5 and TRBJ1-2; D is unclear. V was cut by 6 bases and J by 4 bases, with 6 bases left in between. This CDR3 has 11 amino acids. Germline V gene lookup returns CDR1 MNHEY and CDR2 SVGAGI. The CDR3 loop is CASRSIYGYTF. CDR3 nucleotide sequence: TGTGCCAGCAGGTCCATCTATGGCTACACCTTC.

This chain joins TRBV6-5 and TRBJ2-5; possibly TRBD2 for D (7 bases). Germline V CDR1 and CDR2: MNHEY, SVGAGI. Trimming removed 7 bases at V and 4 bases at J, with 19 bases between. CDR3 size: 15 residues. The CDR3 spells CASTAPGGRTETQYF. Here the CDR3 DNA reads TGTGCCAGCACGGCCCCGGGGGGCCGGACAGAGACCCAGTACTTC.

This clone appeared once. This chain links TRBV7-8 with TRBJ1-1, with 7 positions matching TRBD1. The CDR3 extends over 17 amino acids. Germline trimming cut 5 bases from V and 1 base from J; bases unmatched to any gene: 13. CDR1 SGHVS and CDR2 FQNEAQ come from the germline V gene. In nucleotides, the CDR3 is TGTGCCAGCAGCCCCGCAGGGGGGCGATCTGGGAACACTGAAGCTTTCTTT. Translated: CASSPAGGRSGNTEAFF.

CDR3 loop: CASSPGTGSYEQYF. The CDR3 coding sequence is TGTGCCAGCTCACCCGGTACGGGCTCCTACGAGCAGTACTTC. The chain uses TRBV18 and TRBJ2-7; no definite D call. The V and J ends lost 3 bases and 0 bases respectively, with 9 bases between them. CDR3 size: 14 residues. The germline gives CDR1 KGHSH, CDR2 LQKENI. The variable domain in full, completed from reference TRBV18 and TRBJ2-7, reads NAGVMQNPRHLVRRRGQEARLRCSPMKGHSHVYWYRQLPEEGLKFMVYLQKENIIDESGMPKERFSAEFPKEGPSILRIQQVVRGDSAAYFCASSPGTGSYEQYFGPGTRLTVT.

V gene TRBV29-1 combines with J gene TRBJ2-5; D might be TRBD1 (6 bases). Germline loops: CDR1 SQVTM, CDR2 ANQGSEA. V was clipped by 2 bases and J by 5 bases, with 18 bases between them. CDR3 length: 15 amino acids. CDR3: CSVELGQGRRETQYF. The CDR3 bases are TGCAGCGTTGAATTAGGTCAGGGGCGGCGGGAGACCCAGTACTTC. Full variable domain (rest looked up from reference TRBV29-1 and TRBJ2-5): SAVISQKPSRDICQRGTSLTIQCQVDSQVTMMFWYRQQPGQSLTLIATANQGSEATYESGFVIDKFPISRPNLTFSTLTVSNMSPEDSSIYLCSVELGQGRRETQYFGPGTRLLVL.

In the case of this clone: The same CDR3 is also encoded by other DNA sequences in this sample. CDR3 sequence: CASTDCKPRHEQYF. The CDR3, as DNA: TGTGCCAGCACCGACTGTAAACCGCGCCACGAGCAGTACTTC. V usage is TRBV6-5 and J usage is TRBJ2-7; the D is unclear. Germline CDR1 is MNHEY and CDR2 is SVGAGI. The CDR3 consists of 14 residues. Trimming left V 7 bases short and J 5 bases short, with 18 bases between.

The chain is built from TRBV10-3 and TRBJ2-1, with unresolved D. This CDR3 comprises 15 residues. V was cut by 3 bases and J by 5 bases, with 14 bases left in between. The V gene's germline CDR1 is ENHRY and CDR2 SYGVKD. The CDR3 loop is CAISELLNSDNEQFF. The CDR3 coding sequence is TGTGCCATCAGTGAACTACTAAACTCAGACAATGAGCAGTTCTTC.

CDR3 loop: CSVGKAGGTGELFF. DNA of the CDR3: TGCAGCGTGGGAAAAGCGGGAGGTACCGGGGAGCTGTTTTTT. This chain connects TRBV29-1 to TRBJ2-2; 9 bases line up with TRBD2. This CDR3 comprises 14 residues. Germline CDR1 reads SQVTM; CDR2 reads ANQGSEA. V shed 6 bases and J 5 bases; nucleotides not matched to a gene: 7.

The gene calls are TRBV14 and TRBJ2-1; 7 bases align to TRBD2. After removal of 3 bases from V and 5 bases from J, the junction contained 7 bases not matched to a gene. The CDR3 loop spans 15 amino acids. In germline, CDR1 is SGHDN, CDR2 FVKESK. In DNA form, the CDR3 reads TGTGCCAGCAGCCAGTCTGCTAGCGGTAACAATGAGCAGTTCTTC. It yields the protein CASSQSASGNNEQFF.